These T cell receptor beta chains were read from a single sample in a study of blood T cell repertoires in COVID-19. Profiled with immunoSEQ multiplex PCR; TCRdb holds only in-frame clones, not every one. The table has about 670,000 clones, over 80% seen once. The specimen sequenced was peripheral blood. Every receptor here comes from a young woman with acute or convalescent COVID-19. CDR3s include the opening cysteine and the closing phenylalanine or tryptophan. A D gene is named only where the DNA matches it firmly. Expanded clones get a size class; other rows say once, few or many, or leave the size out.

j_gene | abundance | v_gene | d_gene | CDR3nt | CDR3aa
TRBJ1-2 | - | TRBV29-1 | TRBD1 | TGCAGCGTTCTACCTTCCTGGACAGGGTTAGGCTACACCTTC | CSVLPSWTGLGYTF
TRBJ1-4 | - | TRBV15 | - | TGTGCCACCAGCAGAGAAAGGACAGTGACTGCAACTAATGAAAAACTGTTTTTT | CATSRERTVTATNEKLFF
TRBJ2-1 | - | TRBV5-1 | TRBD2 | TGCGCCAGCTTCAAGGGAGGGACTAGCGGCTACAATGAGCAGTTCTTC | CASFKGGTSGYNEQFF
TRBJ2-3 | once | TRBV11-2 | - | TGTGCCAGCAGCCCCGGGGTTGCAGATACGCAGTATTTT | CASSPGVADTQYF
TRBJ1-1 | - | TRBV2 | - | TGTGCCACCGTAAGGGGGAACACTGAAGCTTTCTTT | CATVRGNTEAFF
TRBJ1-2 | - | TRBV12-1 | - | TGTGCCAGCAGGGCCTCCGGGACAGGCTTCGGGTGTGGCTATGGCTACACCTTC | CASRASGTGFGCGYGYTF
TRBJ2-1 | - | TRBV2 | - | TGTGCCAGCAGTGTACGGAGTGAGCAGTTCTTC | CASSVRSEQFF
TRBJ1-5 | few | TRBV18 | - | TGTGCCAGCTCACCTGTAGGTGCGGGCAATCAGCCCCAGCATTTT | CASSPVGAGNQPQHF
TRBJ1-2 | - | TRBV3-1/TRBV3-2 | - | TGTGCCAGCAGCCAAGACTTGGAGACCTCCGACTTCGGCTACACCTTC | CASSQDLETSDFGYTF
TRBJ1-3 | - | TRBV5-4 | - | TGTGCCAGCAGCTTGGAGGGGCTCTCTGGAAACACCATATATTTT | CASSLEGLSGNTIYF